This TCR beta chain was observed in a study of T cells in Graves' hyperthyroidism and ophthalmopathy. Authors of the study amplified TCR beta CDR3 regions from RNA transcripts. The HTBI set primed first-round TCR CDR3 RT-PCR. One entry per CDR3 protein, called by TCRdb with MiXCR from the multiplex PCR reads. Here the sample spans approximately 640,000 distinct CDR3 sequences, 45% being singletons. There are many counts of this clonotype. This could be a read error, since a much larger clone is one nucleotide away. Material: peripheral blood or thyroid tissue (not recorded which). The sequence came from an adult man with Graves' disease, either hyperthyroidism or ophthalmopathy (not recorded which).

The chain's CDR3 is CASSWDTSYEQYF. In nucleotides, the CDR3 is TGTGCCAGCAGCTGGGACACCTCCTACGAGCAGTACTTC. The chain couples TRBV7-9 to TRBJ2-7; possible D gene TRBD1, 6 bases. Germline V gene sequence: CDR1 SEHNR, CDR2 FQNEAQ (reference sequence). CDR3 size: 13 residues. The V and J ends lost 4 bases and 0 bases respectively, with 7 bases between them.